This T cell receptor (beta chain) was sequenced for a study of CD8 T cells in Susac syndrome. Study information: When their blood was taken, patients with Susac syndrome were therapy-naive, taking corticosteroids, or taking intravenous immunoglobulin alone.

It was with random hexamers that about 0.45 to 1 ug RNA was reverse transcribed. Each CDR3 protein is one row after TCRdb ran MiXCR on the immunoSEQ multiplex PCR reads. The sample yields over 65,000 distinct CDR3 sequences, approximately 94% seen once. This clonotype was recorded only once. What it binds is unknown. Study findings and constraints: It was acknowledged in the study that the number of individuals who were included in its TCR sequencing and HLA analysis was relatively small. Clonal expansion was not seen in any Susac syndrome CD4+ T cell repertoire.

CDR3 length equals 14 residues. Germline V gene sequence: CDR1 SQVTM, CDR2 ANQGSEA. After removal of 3 bases from V and 2 bases from J, the junction contained 3 bases not matched to a gene. TCR beta sequencing covered blood CD8+ and CD4+ T cells. The chain recombines TRBV29-1 with TRBJ1-3; 8 positions agree with TRBD1. The sequencing input was CD4+ T cells from PBMCs. This receptor was obtained from a human donor with Susac syndrome. The CDR3 DNA reads as TGCAGCGTTGACAGGGGGCTGACTGGAAACACCATATATTTT. Amino acids: CSVDRGLTGNTIYF.